This T cell receptor beta chain derives from a study of blood T cell repertoires in COVID-19. In the study overall: Some COVID-19 samples were acute and others convalescent; all came from the United States, Italy and Spain. T cells, B-cell-depleted T cells, or PBMCs supplied cDNA or gDNA.

In the original analysis: Reference gene primer amplification gave estimated nucleated cell counts. Sequencing was performed with immunoSEQ multiplex PCR; in TCRdb, only in-frame clones are kept and a portion is missing. That table is the source of V, J and clone size, and D and trimming were worked out from the DNA. In the table there are around 160,000 clones, under 90% of which are singletons. The sample consisted of peripheral blood. This receptor was taken from a woman aged 80 or over with acute or convalescent COVID-19.

In DNA, the CDR3 is TGTGCCAGCAGTGAAGCGGGACAGCCAACGGCTTTCTTT. Its protein is CASSEAGQPTAFF. The chain has TRBV6-1 and TRBJ1-1; 7 bases are shared with TRBD1. The CDR3 spans 13 residues. V lost 0 bases and J lost 11; bases outside the gene matches: 6. CDR1 and CDR2 from the germline V gene are MNHNS and SASEGT.